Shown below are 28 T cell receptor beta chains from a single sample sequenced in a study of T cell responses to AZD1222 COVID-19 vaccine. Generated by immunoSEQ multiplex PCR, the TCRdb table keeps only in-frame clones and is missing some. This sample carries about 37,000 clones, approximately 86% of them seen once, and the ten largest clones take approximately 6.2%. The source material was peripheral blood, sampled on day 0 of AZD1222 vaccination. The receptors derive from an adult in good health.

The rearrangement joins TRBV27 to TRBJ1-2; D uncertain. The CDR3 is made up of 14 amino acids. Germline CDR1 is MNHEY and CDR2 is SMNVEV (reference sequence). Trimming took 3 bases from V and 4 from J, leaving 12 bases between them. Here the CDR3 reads CASSLFDGSYGYTF. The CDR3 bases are TGTGCCAGCAGTTTGTTCGACGGAAGCTATGGCTACACCTTC.

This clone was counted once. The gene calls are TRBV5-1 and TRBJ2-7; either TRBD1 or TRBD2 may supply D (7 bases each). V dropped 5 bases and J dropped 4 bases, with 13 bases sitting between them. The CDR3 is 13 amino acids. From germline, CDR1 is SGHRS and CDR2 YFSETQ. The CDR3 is CASRAGGGYEQYF. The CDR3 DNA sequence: TGCGCCAGCAGAGCAGGGGGAGGGTACGAGCAGTACTTC.

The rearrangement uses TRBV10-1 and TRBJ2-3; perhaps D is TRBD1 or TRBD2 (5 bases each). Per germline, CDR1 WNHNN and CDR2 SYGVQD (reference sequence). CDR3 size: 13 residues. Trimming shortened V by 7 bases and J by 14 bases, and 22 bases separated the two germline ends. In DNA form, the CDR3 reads TGCGCCAGCAACCTAATGGGGGACCCGACCCTGTATTTT. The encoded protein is CASNLMGDPTLYF.

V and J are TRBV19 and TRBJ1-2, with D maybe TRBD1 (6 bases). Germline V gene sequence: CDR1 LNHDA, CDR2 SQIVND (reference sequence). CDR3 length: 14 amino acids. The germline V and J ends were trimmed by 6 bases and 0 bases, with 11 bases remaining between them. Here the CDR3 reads CASREGEANYGYTF. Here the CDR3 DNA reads TGTGCCAGTAGGGAGGGGGAAGCTAACTATGGCTACACCTTC.

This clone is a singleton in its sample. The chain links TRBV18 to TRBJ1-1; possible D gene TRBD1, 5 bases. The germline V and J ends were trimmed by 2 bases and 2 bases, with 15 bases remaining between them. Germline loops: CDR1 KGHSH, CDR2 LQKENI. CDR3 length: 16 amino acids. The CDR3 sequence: CASSPKGDSLNTEAFF. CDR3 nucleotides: TGTGCCAGCTCACCAAAGGGAGACAGCCTTAACACTGAAGCTTTCTTT.

The CDR3 bases are TGTGCCAGCGTACGTGGGCATCAGCCCCAGCATTTT. This translates into CASVRGHQPQHF. V is TRBV12-3 or TRBV12-4 and J is TRBJ1-5; D is unresolved. V gave up 8 bases and J gave up 5 bases, with 10 bases separating them. The CDR3 has 12 amino acids.

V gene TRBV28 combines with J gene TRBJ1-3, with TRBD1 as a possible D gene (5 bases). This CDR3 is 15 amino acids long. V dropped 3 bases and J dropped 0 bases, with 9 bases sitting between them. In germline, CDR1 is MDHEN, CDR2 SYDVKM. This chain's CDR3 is CASSFETDSGNTIYF. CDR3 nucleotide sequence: TGTGCCAGCAGTTTCGAGACAGACTCTGGAAACACCATATATTTT. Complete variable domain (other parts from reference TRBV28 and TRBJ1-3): DVKVTQSSRYLVKRTGEKVFLECVQDMDHENMFWYRQDPGLGLRLIYFSYDVKMKEKGDIPEGYSVSREKKERFSLILESASTNQTSMYLCASSFETDSGNTIYFGEGSWLTVV.

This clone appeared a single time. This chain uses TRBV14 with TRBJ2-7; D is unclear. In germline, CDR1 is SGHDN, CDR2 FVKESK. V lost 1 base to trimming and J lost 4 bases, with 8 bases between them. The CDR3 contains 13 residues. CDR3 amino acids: CASSQANGYEQYF. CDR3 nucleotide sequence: TGTGCCAGCAGCCAAGCTAACGGGTACGAGCAGTACTTC.

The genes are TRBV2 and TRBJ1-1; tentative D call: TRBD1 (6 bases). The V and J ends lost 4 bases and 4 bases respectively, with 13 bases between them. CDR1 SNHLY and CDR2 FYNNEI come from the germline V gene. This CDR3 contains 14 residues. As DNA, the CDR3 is TGTGCCAGCAGTGCTGAGGGAGGGGGCACTGAAGCTTTCTTT. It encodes CASSAEGGGTEAFF. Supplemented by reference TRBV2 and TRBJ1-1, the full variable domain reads EPEVTQTPSHQVTQMGQEVILRCVPISNHLYFYWYRQILGQKVEFLVSFYNNEISEKSEIFDDQFSVERPDGSNFTLKIRSTKLEDSAMYFCASSAEGGGTEAFFGQGTRLTVV.

CDR3 region: CASSDLAGSYNEQFF. The CDR3 DNA reads as TGTGCCAGCAGCGATCTAGCGGGGTCCTACAATGAGCAGTTCTTC. This chain joins TRBV11-2 and TRBJ2-1; 9 positions agree with TRBD2. V trimming: 5 bases; J trimming: 1 base; junction bases outside the gene matches: 3. This CDR3 has 15 amino acids. Germline lookup yields CDR1 SGHAT and CDR2 FQNNGV.

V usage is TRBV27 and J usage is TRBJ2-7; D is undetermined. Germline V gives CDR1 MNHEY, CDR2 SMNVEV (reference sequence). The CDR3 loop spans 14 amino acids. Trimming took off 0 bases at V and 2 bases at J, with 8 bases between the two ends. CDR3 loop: CASSLSEGPYEQYF. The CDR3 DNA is TGTGCCAGCAGTTTATCTGAAGGGCCCTACGAGCAGTACTTC.

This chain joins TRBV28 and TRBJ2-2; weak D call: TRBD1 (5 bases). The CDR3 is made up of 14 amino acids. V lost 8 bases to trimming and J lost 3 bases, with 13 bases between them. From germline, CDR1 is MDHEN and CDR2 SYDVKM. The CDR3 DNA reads TGTGCCAGCGTCCCAGGGTCCTACACCGGGGAGCTGTTTTTT. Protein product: CASVPGSYTGELFF.

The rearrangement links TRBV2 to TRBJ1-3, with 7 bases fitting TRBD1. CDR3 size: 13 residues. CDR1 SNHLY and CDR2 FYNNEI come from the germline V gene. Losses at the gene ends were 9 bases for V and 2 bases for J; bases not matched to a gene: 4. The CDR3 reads CARRTGAGNTIYF. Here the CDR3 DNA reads TGTGCCAGGAGAACAGGGGCTGGAAACACCATATATTTT.

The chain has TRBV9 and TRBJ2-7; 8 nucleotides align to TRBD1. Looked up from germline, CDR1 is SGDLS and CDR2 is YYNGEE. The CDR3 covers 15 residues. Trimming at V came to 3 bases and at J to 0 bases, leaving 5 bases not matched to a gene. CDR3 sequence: CASSESTGASYEQYF. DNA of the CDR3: TGTGCCAGCAGCGAGTCGACAGGGGCCTCCTACGAGCAGTACTTC. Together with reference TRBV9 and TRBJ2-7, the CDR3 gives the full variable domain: DSGVTQTPKHLITATGQRVTLRCSPRSGDLSVYWYQQSLDQGLQFLIQYYNGEERAKGNILERFSAQQFPDLHSELNLSSLELGDSALYFCASSESTGASYEQYFGPGTRLTVT.

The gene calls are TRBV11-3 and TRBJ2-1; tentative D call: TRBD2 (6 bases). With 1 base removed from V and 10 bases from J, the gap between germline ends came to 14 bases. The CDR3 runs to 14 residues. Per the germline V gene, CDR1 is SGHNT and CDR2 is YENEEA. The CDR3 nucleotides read TGTGCCAGCAGCTTAGCTACCGGAGGGCGCGAGCAGTTCTTC. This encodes CASSLATGGREQFF.

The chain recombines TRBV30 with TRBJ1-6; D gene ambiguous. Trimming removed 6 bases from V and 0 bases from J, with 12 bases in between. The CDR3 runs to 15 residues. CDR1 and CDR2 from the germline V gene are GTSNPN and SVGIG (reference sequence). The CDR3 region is CACRREASYNSPLHF. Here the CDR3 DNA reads TGTGCCTGCCGGAGAGAGGCCTCCTATAATTCACCCCTCCACTTT.

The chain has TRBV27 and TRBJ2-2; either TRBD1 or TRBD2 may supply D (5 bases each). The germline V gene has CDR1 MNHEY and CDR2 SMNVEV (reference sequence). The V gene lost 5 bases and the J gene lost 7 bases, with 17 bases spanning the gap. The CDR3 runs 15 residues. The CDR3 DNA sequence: TGTGCCAGCAGTGAACGAGGGGAAAGGAACGGGGAGCTGTTTTTT. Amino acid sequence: CASSERGERNGELFF.

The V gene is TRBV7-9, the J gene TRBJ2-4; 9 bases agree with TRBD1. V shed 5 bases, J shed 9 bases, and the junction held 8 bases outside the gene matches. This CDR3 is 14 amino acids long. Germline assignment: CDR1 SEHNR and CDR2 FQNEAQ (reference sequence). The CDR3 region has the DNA TGTGCCAGCAGCGGTGGGACAGGGTGGGGCATTCAGTACTTC. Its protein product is CASSGGTGWGIQYF. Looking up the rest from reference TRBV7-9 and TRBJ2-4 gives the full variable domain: DTGVSQNPRHKITKRGQNVTFRCDPISEHNRLYWYRQTLGQGPEFLTYFQNEAQLEKSRLLSDRFSAERPKGSFSTLEIQRTEQGDSAMYLCASSGGTGWGIQYFGAGTRLSVL.

The CDR3 coding sequence is TGTGCCACCAGCAGAGGCCCGACAGGCACAGATACGCAGTATTTT. Translated: CATSRGPTGTDTQYF. This chain links TRBV15 with TRBJ2-3; D is perhaps TRBD1 (5 bases). This CDR3 comprises 15 residues. CDR1 LNHNV and CDR2 YYDKDF come from the germline V gene (reference sequence). The V end was cut by 1 base, the J end by 1 base, with 9 bases between.

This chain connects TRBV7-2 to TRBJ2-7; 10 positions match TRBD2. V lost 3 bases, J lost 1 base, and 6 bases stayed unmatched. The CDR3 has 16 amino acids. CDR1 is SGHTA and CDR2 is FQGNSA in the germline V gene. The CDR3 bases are TGTGCCAGCAGCTTCTTTCGGACTAGCGGTTCCTACGAGCAGTACTTC. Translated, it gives CASSFFRTSGSYEQYF. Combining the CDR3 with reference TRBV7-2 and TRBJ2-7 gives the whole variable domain GAGVSQSPSNKVTEKGKDVELRCDPISGHTALYWYRQSLGQGLEFLIYFQGNSAPDKSGLPSDRFSAERTGGSVSTLTIQRTQQEDSAVYLCASSFFRTSGSYEQYFGPGTRLTVT.

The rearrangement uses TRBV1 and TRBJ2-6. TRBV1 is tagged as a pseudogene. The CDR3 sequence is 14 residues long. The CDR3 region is CTSRRESRANVLTF. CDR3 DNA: TGCACCAGCAGACGTGAAAGTCGGGCCAACGTCCTGACTTTC.

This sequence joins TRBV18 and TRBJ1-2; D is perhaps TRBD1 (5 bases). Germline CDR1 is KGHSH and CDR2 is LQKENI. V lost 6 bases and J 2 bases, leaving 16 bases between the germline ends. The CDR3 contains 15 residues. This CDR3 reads CASSPPGLMNYGYTF. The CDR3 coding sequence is TGTGCCAGCTCTCCCCCGGGGCTGATGAACTATGGCTACACCTTC. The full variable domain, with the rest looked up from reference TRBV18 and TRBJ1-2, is NAGVMQNPRHLVRRRGQEARLRCSPMKGHSHVYWYRQLPEEGLKFMVYLQKENIIDESGMPKERFSAEFPKEGPSILRIQQVVRGDSAAYFCASSPPGLMNYGYTFGSGTRLTVV.

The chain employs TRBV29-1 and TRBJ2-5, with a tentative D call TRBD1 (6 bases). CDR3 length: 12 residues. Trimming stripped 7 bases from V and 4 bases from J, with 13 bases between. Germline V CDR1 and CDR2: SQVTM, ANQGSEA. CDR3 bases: TGCAGCGCCCGAGGGGGTAGAGAGACCCAGTACTTC. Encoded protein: CSARGGRETQYF.

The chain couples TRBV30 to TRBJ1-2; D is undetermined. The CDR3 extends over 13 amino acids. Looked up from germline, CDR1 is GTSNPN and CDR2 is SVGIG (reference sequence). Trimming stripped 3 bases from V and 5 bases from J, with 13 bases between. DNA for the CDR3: TGTGCCTGGAGGCGGCAGTCGGGGTATGGCTACACCTTC. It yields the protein CAWRRQSGYGYTF.

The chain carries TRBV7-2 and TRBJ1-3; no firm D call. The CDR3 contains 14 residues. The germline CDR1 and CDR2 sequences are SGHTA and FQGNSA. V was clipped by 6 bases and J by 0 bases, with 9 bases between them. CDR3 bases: TGTGCCAGCAGTCCTAGTGCCTCTGGAAACACCATATATTTT. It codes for CASSPSASGNTIYF. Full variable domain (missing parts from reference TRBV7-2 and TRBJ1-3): GAGVSQSPSNKVTEKGKDVELRCDPISGHTALYWYRQSLGQGLEFLIYFQGNSAPDKSGLPSDRFSAERTGGSVSTLTIQRTQQEDSAVYLCASSPSASGNTIYFGEGSWLTVV.

This chain's CDR3 is CASSSGNGYQETQYF. The CDR3 DNA sequence: TGCGCCAGCAGCTCTGGGAACGGGTACCAAGAGACCCAGTACTTC. V and J are TRBV5-1 and TRBJ2-5; D call uncertain. V was clipped by 3 bases and J by 0 bases, with 12 bases between them. Germline V gene sequence: CDR1 SGHRS, CDR2 YFSETQ. This CDR3 spans 15 amino acids. The full variable domain, rest sourced from reference TRBV5-1 and TRBJ2-5, is KAGVTQTPRYLIKTRGQQVTLSCSPISGHRSVSWYQQTPGQGLQFLFEYFSETQRNKGNFPGRFSGRQFSNSRSEMNVSTLELGDSALYLCASSSGNGYQETQYFGPGTRLLVL.

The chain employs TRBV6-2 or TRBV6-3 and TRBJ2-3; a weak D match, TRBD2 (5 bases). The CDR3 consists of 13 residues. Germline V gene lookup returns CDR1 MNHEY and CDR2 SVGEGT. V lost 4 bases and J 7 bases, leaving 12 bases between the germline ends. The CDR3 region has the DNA TGTGCCAGCAGTTGGACTGCACAGTATACGCAGTATTTT. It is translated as CASSWTAQYTQYF.

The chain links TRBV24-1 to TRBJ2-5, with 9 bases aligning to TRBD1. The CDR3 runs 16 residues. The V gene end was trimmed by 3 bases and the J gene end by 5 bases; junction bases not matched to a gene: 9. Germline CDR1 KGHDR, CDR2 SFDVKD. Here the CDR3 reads CATSDPGTGSRETQYF. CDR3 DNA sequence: TGTGCCACCAGTGATCCCGGGACAGGGTCTAGGGAGACCCAGTACTTC.